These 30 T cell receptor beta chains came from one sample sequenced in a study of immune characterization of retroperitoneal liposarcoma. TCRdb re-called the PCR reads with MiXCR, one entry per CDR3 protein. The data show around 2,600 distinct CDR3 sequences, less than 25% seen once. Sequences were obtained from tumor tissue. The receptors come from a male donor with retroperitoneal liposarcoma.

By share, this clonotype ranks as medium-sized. The CDR3 bases are TGTGCCAGCAGCTTAACACGGCTTCCATACAATGAGCAGTTCTTC. Translating it yields CASSLTRLPYNEQFF. The chain has TRBV7-6 and TRBJ2-1, with D hard to call. Trimming stripped 2 bases from V and 4 bases from J, with 12 bases between. The CDR3 is 15 amino acids. Germline values: CDR1 SGHVS, CDR2 FNYEAQ.

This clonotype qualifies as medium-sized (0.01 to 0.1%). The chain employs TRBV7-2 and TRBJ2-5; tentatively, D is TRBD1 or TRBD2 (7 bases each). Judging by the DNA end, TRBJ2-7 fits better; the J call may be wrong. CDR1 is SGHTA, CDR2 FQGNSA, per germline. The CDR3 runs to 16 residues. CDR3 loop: CASSLGAPGGGYEQYF. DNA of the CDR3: TGTGCCAGCAGCTTAGGGGCCCCAGGGGGGGGCTACGAGCAGTACTTC.

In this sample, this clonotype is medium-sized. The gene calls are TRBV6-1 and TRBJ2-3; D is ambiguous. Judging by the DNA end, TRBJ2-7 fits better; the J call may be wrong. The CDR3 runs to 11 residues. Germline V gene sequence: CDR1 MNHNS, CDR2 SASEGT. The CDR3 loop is CASSPGNEQYF. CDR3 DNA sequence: TGTGCCAGCAGTCCCGGCAATGAGCAGTACTTC.

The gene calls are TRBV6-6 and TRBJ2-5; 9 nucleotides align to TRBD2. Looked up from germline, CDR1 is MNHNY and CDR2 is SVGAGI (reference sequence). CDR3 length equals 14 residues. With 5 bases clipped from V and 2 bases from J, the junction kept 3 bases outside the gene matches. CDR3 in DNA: TGTGCCAGCAGTGGGGCGGGAGGGCAAGAGACCCAGTACTTC. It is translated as CASSGAGGQETQYF.

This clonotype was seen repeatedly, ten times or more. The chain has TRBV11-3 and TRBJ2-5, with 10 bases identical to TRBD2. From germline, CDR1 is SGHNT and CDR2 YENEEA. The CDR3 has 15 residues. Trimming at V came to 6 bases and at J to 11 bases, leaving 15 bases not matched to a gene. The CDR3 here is CASSSTSGRYNEQYF. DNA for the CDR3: TGTGCCAGCAGTTCGACTAGCGGGCGTTACAATGAGCAGTACTTC.

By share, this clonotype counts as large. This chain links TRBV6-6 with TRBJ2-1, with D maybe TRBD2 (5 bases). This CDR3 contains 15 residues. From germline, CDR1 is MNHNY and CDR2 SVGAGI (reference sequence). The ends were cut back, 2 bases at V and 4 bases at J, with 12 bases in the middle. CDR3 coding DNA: TGTGCCAGCAGTTACGAAGGGAGAGGGTACAATGAGCAGTTCTTC. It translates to CASSYEGRGYNEQFF.

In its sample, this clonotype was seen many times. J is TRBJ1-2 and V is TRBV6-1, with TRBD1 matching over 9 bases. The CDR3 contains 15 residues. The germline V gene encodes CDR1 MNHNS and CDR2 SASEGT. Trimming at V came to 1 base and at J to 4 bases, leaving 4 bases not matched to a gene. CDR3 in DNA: TGTGCCAGCAGTGAAGGGACAGGGGACTTCTATGGCTACACCTTC. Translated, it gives CASSEGTGDFYGYTF.

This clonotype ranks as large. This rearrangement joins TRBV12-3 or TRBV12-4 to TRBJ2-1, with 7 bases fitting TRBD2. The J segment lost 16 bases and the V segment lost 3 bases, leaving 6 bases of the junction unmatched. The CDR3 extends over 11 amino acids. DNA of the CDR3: TGTGCCAGCAGTTTCGGGACTACCCCCTTCTTC. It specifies CASSFGTTPFF.

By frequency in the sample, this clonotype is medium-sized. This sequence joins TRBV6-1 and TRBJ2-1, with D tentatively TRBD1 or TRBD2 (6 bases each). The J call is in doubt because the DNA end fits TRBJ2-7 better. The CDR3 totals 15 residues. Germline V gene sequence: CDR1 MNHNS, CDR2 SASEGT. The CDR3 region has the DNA TGTGCCAGCTCGGGGCAAGGGTCAGGGGAGGACGAGCAGTACTTC. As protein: CASSGQGSGEDEQYF.

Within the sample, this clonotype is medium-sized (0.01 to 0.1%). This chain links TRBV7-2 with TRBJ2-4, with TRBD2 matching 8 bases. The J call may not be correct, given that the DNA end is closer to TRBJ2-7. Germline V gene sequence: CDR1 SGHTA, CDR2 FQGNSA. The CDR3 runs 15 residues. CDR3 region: CASSPWPRGGLEQYF. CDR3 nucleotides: TGTGCCAGCAGCCCTTGGCCTCGGGGGGGGCTCGAGCAGTACTTC.

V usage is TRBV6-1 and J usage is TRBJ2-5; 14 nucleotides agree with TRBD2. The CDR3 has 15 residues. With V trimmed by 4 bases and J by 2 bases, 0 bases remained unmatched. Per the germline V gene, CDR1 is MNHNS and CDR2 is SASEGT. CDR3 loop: CASSGLAGGQETQYF. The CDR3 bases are TGTGCCAGCAGTGGACTAGCGGGGGGGCAAGAGACCCAGTACTTC.

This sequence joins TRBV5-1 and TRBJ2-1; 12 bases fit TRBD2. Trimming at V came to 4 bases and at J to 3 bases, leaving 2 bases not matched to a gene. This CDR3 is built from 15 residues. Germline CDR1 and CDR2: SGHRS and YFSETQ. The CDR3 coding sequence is TGCGCCAGCAGCGCACTAGCGGGAGGCTACAATGAGCAGTTCTTC. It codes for CASSALAGGYNEQFF.

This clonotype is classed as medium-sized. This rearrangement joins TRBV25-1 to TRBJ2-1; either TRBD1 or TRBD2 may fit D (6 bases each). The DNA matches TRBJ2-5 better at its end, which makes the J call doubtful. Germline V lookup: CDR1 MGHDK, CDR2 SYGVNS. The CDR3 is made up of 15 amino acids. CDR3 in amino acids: CASSDPRGAGETQYF. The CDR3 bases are TGTGCCAGCAGTGATCCTAGGGGGGCCGGAGAGACCCAGTACTTC.

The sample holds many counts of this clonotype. The DNA for the CDR3 is TGTGCCAGCAGCAGTTCGGGAGAGACCCAGTACTTC. Translating gives CASSSSGETQYF. This chain uses TRBV6-9 with TRBJ2-4, with unresolved D. The DNA end is more similar to TRBJ2-5, so the J call may be wrong. The CDR3 runs 12 residues. Germline lookup yields CDR1 MNHGY and CDR2 SVAAGI.

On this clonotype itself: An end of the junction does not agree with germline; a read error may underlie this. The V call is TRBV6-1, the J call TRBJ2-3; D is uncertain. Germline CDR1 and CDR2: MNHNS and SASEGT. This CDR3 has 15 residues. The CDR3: CASCDMTSAKNIQYF. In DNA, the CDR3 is TGTGCCAGCTGTGATATGACTTCAGCCAAAAACATTCAGTATTTT.

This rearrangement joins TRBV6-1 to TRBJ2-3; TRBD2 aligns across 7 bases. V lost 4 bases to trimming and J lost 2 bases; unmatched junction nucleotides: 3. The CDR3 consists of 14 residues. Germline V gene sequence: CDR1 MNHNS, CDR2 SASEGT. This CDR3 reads CASSVLADTDTQYF. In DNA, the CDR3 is TGTGCCAGCAGTGTCCTAGCGGACACAGATACGCAGTATTTT.

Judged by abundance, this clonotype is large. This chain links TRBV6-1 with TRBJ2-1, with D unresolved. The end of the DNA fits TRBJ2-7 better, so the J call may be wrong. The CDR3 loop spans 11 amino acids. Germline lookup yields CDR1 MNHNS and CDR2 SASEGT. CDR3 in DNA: TGTGCCAGCTCAGTAGTCTACGAGCAGTACTTC. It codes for CASSVVYEQYF.

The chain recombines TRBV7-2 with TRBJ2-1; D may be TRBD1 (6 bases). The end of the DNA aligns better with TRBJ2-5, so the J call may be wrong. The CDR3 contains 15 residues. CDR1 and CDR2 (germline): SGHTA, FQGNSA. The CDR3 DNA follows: TGTGCCAGCAGCTTAGGGGGACATCAAGGGGAGACCCAGTACTTC. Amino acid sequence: CASSLGGHQGETQYF.

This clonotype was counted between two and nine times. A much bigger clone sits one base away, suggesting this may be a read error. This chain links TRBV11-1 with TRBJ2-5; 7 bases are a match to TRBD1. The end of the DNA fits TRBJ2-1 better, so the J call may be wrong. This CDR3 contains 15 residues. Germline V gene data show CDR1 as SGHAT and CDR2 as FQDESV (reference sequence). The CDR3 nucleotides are TGTGCCAGCAGCTTCGGGGACAGTTATTCGGAGACCCAGTTCTTC. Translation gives CASSFGDSYSETQFF.

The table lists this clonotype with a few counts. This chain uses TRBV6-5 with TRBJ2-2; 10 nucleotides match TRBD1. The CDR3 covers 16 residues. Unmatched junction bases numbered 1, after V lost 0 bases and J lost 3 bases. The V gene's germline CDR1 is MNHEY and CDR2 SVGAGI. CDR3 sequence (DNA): TGTGCCAGCAGTTACTCCGGGACAGGGGACACCGGGGAGCTGTTTTTT. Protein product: CASSYSGTGDTGELFF.

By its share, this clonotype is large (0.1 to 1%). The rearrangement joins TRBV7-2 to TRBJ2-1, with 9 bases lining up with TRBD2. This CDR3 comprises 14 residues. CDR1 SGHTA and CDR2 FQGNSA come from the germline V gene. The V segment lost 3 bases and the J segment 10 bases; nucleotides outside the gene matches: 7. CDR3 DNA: TGTGCCAGCAGCTTTAGCGGGGGATCCTACGAGCAGTTCTTC. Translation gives CASSFSGGSYEQFF.

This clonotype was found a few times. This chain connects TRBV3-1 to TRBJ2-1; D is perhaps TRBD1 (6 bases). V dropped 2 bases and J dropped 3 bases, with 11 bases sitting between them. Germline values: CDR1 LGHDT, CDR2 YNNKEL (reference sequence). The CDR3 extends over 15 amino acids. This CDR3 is CASSQKATGYNEQFF. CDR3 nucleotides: TGTGCCAGCAGCCAAAAGGCGACAGGCTACAATGAGCAGTTCTTC.

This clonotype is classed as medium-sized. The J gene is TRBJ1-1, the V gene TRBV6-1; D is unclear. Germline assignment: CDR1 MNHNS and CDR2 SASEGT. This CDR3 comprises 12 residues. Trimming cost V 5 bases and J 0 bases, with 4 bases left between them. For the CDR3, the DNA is TGTGCCAGCAGTACGATGAACACTGAAGCTTTCTTT. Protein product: CASSTMNTEAFF.

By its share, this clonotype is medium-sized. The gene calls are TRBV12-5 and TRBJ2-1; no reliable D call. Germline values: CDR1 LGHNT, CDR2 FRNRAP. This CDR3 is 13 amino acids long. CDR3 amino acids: CASCFGAYNEQFF. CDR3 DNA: TGTGCCAGTTGTTTTGGGGCCTACAATGAGCAGTTCTTC.

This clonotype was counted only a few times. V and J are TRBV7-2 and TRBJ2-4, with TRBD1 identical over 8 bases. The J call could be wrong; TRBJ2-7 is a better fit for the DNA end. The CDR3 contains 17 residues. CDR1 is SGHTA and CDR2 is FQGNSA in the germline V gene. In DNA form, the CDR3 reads TGTGCCAGCAGCCCACGGGGCGGACAGGGCAACTCCTACGAGCAGTACTTC. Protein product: CASSPRGGQGNSYEQYF.

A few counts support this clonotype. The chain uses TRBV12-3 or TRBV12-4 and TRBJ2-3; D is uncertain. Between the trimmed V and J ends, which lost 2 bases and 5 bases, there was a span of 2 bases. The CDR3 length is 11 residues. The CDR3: CASSLRDTQYF. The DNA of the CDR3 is TGTGCCAGCAGTTTAAGAGATACGCAGTATTTT.

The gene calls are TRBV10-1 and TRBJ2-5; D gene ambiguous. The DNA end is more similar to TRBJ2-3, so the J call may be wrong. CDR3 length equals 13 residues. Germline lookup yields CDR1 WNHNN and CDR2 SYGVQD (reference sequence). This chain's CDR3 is CASSLGLNNEQYF. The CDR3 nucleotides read TGCGCCAGCAGTTTAGGGCTCAACAATGAGCAGTATTTT.

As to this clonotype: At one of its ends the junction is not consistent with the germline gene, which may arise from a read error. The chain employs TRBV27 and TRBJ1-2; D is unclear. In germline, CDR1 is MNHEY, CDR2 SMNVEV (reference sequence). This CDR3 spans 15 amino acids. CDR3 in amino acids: CANSFATKTNYGYTF. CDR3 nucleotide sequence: TGTGCCAACAGTTTCGCGACCAAAACTAACTATGGCTACACCTTC.

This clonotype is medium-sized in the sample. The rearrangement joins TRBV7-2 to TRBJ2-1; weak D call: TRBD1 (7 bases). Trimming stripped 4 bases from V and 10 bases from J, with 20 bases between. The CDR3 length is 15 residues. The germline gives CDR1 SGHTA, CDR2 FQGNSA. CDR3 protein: CASSSTGWERAEQFF. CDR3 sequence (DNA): TGTGCCAGCAGCTCGACAGGGTGGGAGCGGGCCGAGCAGTTCTTC. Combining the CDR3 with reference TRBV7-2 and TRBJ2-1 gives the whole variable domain GAGVSQSPSNKVTEKGKDVELRCDPISGHTALYWYRQSLGQGLEFLIYFQGNSAPDKSGLPSDRFSAERTGGSVSTLTIQRTQQEDSAVYLCASSSTGWERAEQFFGPGTRLTVL.

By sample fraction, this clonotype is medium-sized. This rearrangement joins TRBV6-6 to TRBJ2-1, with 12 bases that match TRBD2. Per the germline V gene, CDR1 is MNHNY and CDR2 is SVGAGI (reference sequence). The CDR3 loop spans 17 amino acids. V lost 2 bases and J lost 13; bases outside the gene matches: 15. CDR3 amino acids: CASSYILLAGGPKTQFF. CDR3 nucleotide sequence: TGTGCCAGCAGTTACATCCTTCTAGCGGGGGGGCCAAAGACCCAGTTCTTC.